A selection of T cell receptor beta chains follows, all from one sample in a study of CD8+CD57+ T cells in acquired aplastic anemia. TCRdb reprocessed the reads with MiXCR, giving one entry per CDR3 protein. The table has about 120,000 distinct CDR3 sequences, approximately 61% seen once. The sequenced sample was sorted CD4+, CD8+, or CD8+CD57+ T cells (not recorded which) from PBMCs. The receptors originated from a human donor with aplastic anemia. CDR3s include the opening cysteine and the closing phenylalanine or tryptophan. The D gene is left open where the match is weak. Clone size is stated in some rows and not others, as once, few, many or a class when expanded.

>TRBV9|TRBJ1-2|NA|15|NA
CASSGGAAPNYGYTF
TGTGCCAGCAGCGGCGGGGCCGCTCCTAACTATGGCTACACCTTC
>TRBV10-1|TRBJ2-1|NA|15|NA
CASSDPGGPDNEQFF
TGCGCCAGCAGTGACCCCGGGGGACCCGACAATGAGCAGTTCTTC
>TRBV6-1|TRBJ1-1|NA|14|many
CASMTTYMNTEAFF
TGTGCCAGCATGACTACTTACATGAACACTGAAGCTTTCTTT
>TRBV5-1|TRBJ2-7|TRBD2|14|NA
CASSPGLAGKQQYF
TGCGCCAGCAGCCCCGGACTAGCGGGAAAGCAGCAGTACTTC
>TRBV29-1|TRBJ1-2|TRBD1|12|NA
CSVGGQGYGYTF
TGCAGCGTTGGTGGACAGGGGTATGGCTACACCTTC
>TRBV7-8|TRBJ2-5|TRBD2|17|NA
CASSLVSGLAGQETQYF
TGTGCCAGCAGCTTAGTTTCGGGACTAGCGGGACAAGAGACCCAGTACTTC
>TRBV7-9|TRBJ2-7|NA|13|many
CASSLYGSDEQYF
TGTGCCAGCAGCTTATACGGGAGCGACGAGCAGTACTTC
>TRBV29-1|TRBJ2-7|NA|12|few
CSVDSQGYEQYF
TGCAGCGTTGATTCACAGGGTTACGAGCAGTACTTC
>TRBV15|TRBJ2-3|TRBD1|15|NA
CATSSHRGSGDTQYF
TGTGCCACCAGCAGTCACAGGGGGTCCGGAGATACGCAGTATTTT
>TRBV4-3|TRBJ2-5|NA|13|many
CASSPGNQETQYF
TGCGCCAGCTCTCCGGGGAACCAAGAGACCCAGTACTTC
>TRBV7-9|TRBJ2-5|NA|11|many
CASSSQETQYF
TGTGCCAGCAGCTCCCAAGAGACCCAGTACTTC
>TRBV4-3|TRBJ2-3|TRBD2|15|NA
CASSQRGVGTDTQYF
TGCGCCAGCAGCCAGCGGGGGGTGGGAACAGATACGCAGTATTTT
>TRBV5-1|TRBJ2-3|NA|15|NA
CASSLDGVGPDTQYF
TGCGCCAGCAGCTTGGACGGCGTAGGGCCAGATACGCAGTATTTT
>TRBV5-4|TRBJ1-6|TRBD1|17|NA
CASSLGGTGQIGSPLHF
TGTGCCAGCAGCTTGGGGGGGACAGGCCAGATTGGTTCACCCCTCCACTTT
>TRBV24-1|TRBJ2-1|NA|14|NA
CATGNRNSYNEQFF
TGTGCCACCGGGAACAGGAACTCCTACAATGAGCAGTTCTTC
>TRBV19|TRBJ2-7|TRBD2|15|many
CASTSRALAGDEQYF
TGTGCCAGTACCTCCCGGGCACTAGCGGGAGACGAGCAGTACTTC
>TRBV7-2|TRBJ2-5|NA|15|NA
CASSRGGAPQETQYF
TGTGCCAGCAGCCGTGGCGGGGCACCCCAAGAGACCCAGTACTTC
>TRBV10-1|TRBJ2-1|TRBD2|12|once
CASRGLANEQFF
TGCGCCAGCAGAGGACTAGCCAATGAGCAGTTCTTC
>TRBV11-2|TRBJ1-4|NA|16|NA
CASSLGAAVSNEKLFF
TGTGCCAGCAGCTTAGGGGCGGCGGTCTCGAATGAAAAACTGTTTTTT
>TRBV7-8|TRBJ2-7|NA|16|NA
CASSLVHGTSSYEQYF
TGTGCCAGCAGCTTAGTGCACGGGACCTCAAGCTACGAGCAGTACTTC
>TRBV5-8|TRBJ2-7|TRBD1|15|many
CASSTGQGVRYEQYF
TGTGCCAGCAGCACCGGACAGGGGGTTAGATACGAGCAGTACTTC
>TRBV10-3|TRBJ2-3|TRBD1|15|NA
CAIRADRGVDNEQYF
TGTGCCATCAGGGCCGACAGGGGGGTTGACAATGAGCAGTATTTT
>TRBV24-1|TRBJ1-2|NA|11|many
CASTGDYGYTF
TGTGCCAGCACGGGGGACTATGGCTACACCTTC
>TRBV11-1|TRBJ2-3|TRBD1|15|NA
CASSWVGQGTDTQYF
TGTGCCAGCAGCTGGGTAGGACAGGGAACAGATACGCAGTATTTT
>TRBV7-9|TRBJ2-5|NA|12|few
CASRRQMETQYF
TGTGCCAGCAGAAGACAGATGGAGACCCAGTACTTC
>TRBV6-5|TRBJ2-7|NA|13|NA
CASSYSRDGEQYF
TGTGCCAGCAGTTACAGTAGGGATGGGGAGCAGTACTTC
>TRBV10-3|TRBJ2-7|TRBD1|16|NA
CAISGASGTGGNEQYF
TGTGCCATCAGTGGAGCCTCCGGGACAGGGGGCAACGAGCAGTACTTC
>TRBV7-8|TRBJ1-6|NA|14|NA
CASSLAGGWAPLHF
TGTGCCAGCAGCTTAGCTGGAGGTTGGGCACCCCTCCACTTT
>TRBV7-3|TRBJ2-7|TRBD1|15|NA
CASSPGQTISYEQYF
TGTGCCAGCAGCCCGGGACAGACCATCTCCTACGAGCAGTACTTC
>TRBV11-2|TRBJ2-3|TRBD2|17|once
CARLGGNVAGFTDTQYF
TGTGCCAGATTGGGGGGGAACGTAGCGGGATTCACAGATACGCAGTATTTT
>TRBV20-1|TRBJ1-6|NA|15|few
CSARDLGRDNSPLHF
TGCAGTGCTAGAGATCTTGGCAGGGATAATTCACCCCTCCACTTT
>TRBV14|TRBJ1-2|NA|14|NA
CASSLLADRYGYTF
TGTGCCAGCAGCCTCCTTGCGGACCGATATGGCTACACCTTC
>TRBV19|TRBJ2-1|TRBD1|16|NA
CASSIDHRGHYNEQFF
TGTGCCAGTAGTATAGATCACAGGGGTCACTACAATGAGCAGTTCTTC
>TRBV12-3/TRBV12-4|TRBJ2-2|NA|12|many
CASRDNTGELFF
TGTGCCAGCCGAGACAACACCGGGGAGCTGTTTTTT
>TRBV19|TRBJ1-2|TRBD1|15|NA
CASSLYRGQGDGYTF
TGTGCCAGTAGTCTCTATCGTGGACAGGGCGATGGCTACACCTTC
>TRBV20-1|TRBJ2-3|TRBD2|14|NA
CSAIDGGRADTQYF
TGCAGTGCCATCGATGGCGGGAGAGCAGATACGCAGTATTTT
>TRBV12-3/TRBV12-4|TRBJ1-2|NA|16|NA
CASSSSLRGPSYGYTF
TGTGCCAGCAGCTCATCATTGCGCGGGCCTTCCTATGGCTACACCTTC
>TRBV2|TRBJ2-5|NA|12|many
CASIGLPETQYF
TGTGCCAGCATAGGACTACCGGAGACCCAGTACTTC
>TRBV19|TRBJ2-2|NA|19|NA
CASSIRGPQGCANTGELFF
TGTGCCAGTAGTATTAGGGGTCCCCAGGGCTGTGCGAACACCGGGGAGCTGTTTTTT
>TRBV29-1|TRBJ2-1|NA|13|NA
CSVAAGYYNEQFF
TGCAGCGTTGCGGCAGGTTACTACAATGAGCAGTTCTTC
>TRBV9|TRBJ1-6|NA|14|many
CASSSGLINSPLHF
TGTGCCAGCAGCTCGGGACTGATCAATTCACCCCTCCACTTT
>TRBV19|TRBJ1-2|NA|12|NA
CASSIDYRGYTF
TGTGCCAGTAGTATCGATTACCGGGGCTACACCTTC
>TRBV10-3|TRBJ1-5|NA|14|few
CAISEIYSNQPQHF
TGTGCCATCAGTGAGATCTATAGCAATCAGCCCCAGCATTTT
>TRBV2|TRBJ2-5|TRBD2|14|NA
CASRRTSNQETQYF
TGTGCCAGCAGGAGGACTAGCAATCAAGAGACCCAGTACTTC
>TRBV4-3|TRBJ2-7|TRBD1|15|many
CASSHTTGSTYEQYF
TGCGCCAGCAGCCACACGACAGGGAGCACCTACGAGCAGTACTTC
>TRBV7-4|TRBJ2-7|NA|16|NA
CASSLVGSSTAGEQYF
TGCGCCAGCAGCTTGGTTGGGTCCTCCACGGCGGGCGAGCAGTACTTC
>TRBV2|TRBJ2-7|TRBD2|14|once
CASSGLAGHYEQYF
TGTGCCAGCAGTGGACTAGCGGGGCACTACGAGCAGTACTTC
>TRBV7-3|TRBJ2-3|NA|12|few
CASSSTGDTQYF
TGTGCCAGCAGCTCCACCGGGGATACGCAGTATTTT
>TRBV24-1|TRBJ2-1|NA|13|few
CATSDGGGNEQFF
TGTGCCACCAGTGATGGAGGTGGGAATGAGCAGTTCTTC
>TRBV5-6|TRBJ2-7|NA|14|many
CASSENRRSYEQYF
TGTGCCAGCAGCGAAAACAGGAGATCCTACGAGCAGTACTTC
>TRBV7-2|TRBJ1-5|NA|15|NA
CASSSRGGRNQPQHF
TGTGCCAGCAGCTCCCGAGGGGGTCGCAATCAGCCCCAGCATTTT
>TRBV6-5|TRBJ2-5|NA|15|NA
CASSWGNRVGETQYF
TGTGCCAGCAGTTGGGGCAACCGGGTCGGAGAGACCCAGTACTTC
>TRBV10-3|TRBJ1-6|NA|17|NA
CAISEKGPSSYNSPLHF
TGTGCCATCAGTGAGAAGGGACCGAGCTCCTATAATTCACCCCTCCACTTT
>TRBV2|TRBJ2-1|NA|13|few
CASRPADYNEQFF
TGTGCCAGCAGGCCAGCGGACTACAATGAGCAGTTCTTC
>TRBV5-8|TRBJ2-5|NA|8|NA
CASSTQYF
TGTGCCAGCAGCACCCAGTACTTC
>TRBV10-3|TRBJ1-2|NA|13|few
CAIGQAGVVGYTF
TGTGCCATCGGTCAGGCAGGGGTAGTTGGCTACACCTTC
>TRBV28|TRBJ1-4|NA|14|many
CASRYIATNEKLFF
TGTGCCAGCAGATATATTGCAACTAATGAAAAACTGTTTTTT